The source of this TCR beta chain is a study of beta chain features in type 1 diabetes. General study results and limits: Across all four CD4+ subsets, people with type 1 diabetes showed modestly shorter TCRB CDR3s.

Every isolated RNA sample was fully reverse transcribed, so sequencing captured expressed TCRB transcripts. Profiled with immunoSEQ multiplex PCR; TCRdb holds only in-frame clones, not every one. The table shows 150,000 to 170,000 clones, with around 8% occurring only once. V gave up 1 base and J gave up 4 bases, with 7 bases separating them. The CDR3 has 13 residues. In germline, CDR1 is SGHVS, CDR2 FNYEAQ. The authors took one heparinised blood draw, averaging about 116 mL, from each donor. Each sorted population was over 95% pure. Turning to this clone: The antigen remains unidentified.

The TCR originated in a young man in good health. The rearrangement joins TRBV7-6 to TRBJ1-1, with D perhaps TRBD1 (5 bases). Sequencing input: central memory CD4+ T cells from blood. The CDR3 region has the DNA TGTGCCAGCAGCTTAGACAGGATCACTGAAGCTTTCTTT. Protein: CASSLDRITEAFF.